This entry features one T cell receptor (beta chain) sequence. Its antigen is currently unknown. The data were taken from a study of shared clonotypes between healthy human individuals. Broader study findings: The study found lower generation probabilities in non-shared clonotypes than in those shared by all four donors.

The table came from immunoSEQ multiplex PCR; TCRdb's copy has only in-frame clones and leaves some out. The table shows roughly 2.1 million clones, with roughly 91% occurring only once. Terminally differentiated effector memory CD45RA+ cells were excluded by CCR7 positive selection of CD45RO-negative cells. Donors comprised healthy HIV-negative adults lacking recent acute infections or vaccinations. The CDR3 length is 15 residues. V shed 4 bases and J 6 bases; nucleotides not matched to a gene: 9. From germline, CDR1 is SEHNR and CDR2 FQNEAQ (reference sequence). The chain has TRBV7-9 and TRBJ2-7, with 10 bases that match TRBD2. The TCR sequence derives from a man younger than 30 in good health. Some clones in this sample may be carry-over from other donors' samples. Sequencing was carried out using naive CD8+ T cells from PBMCs. CDR3 coding DNA: TGTGCCAGCAGCTCTCTATTAGCGGGAGGCGGCGAGCAGTACTTC. Translation gives CASSSLLAGGGEQYF. Filled out from reference TRBV7-9 and TRBJ2-7, the complete variable domain reads DTGVSQNPRHKITKRGQNVTFRCDPISEHNRLYWYRQTLGQGPEFLTYFQNEAQLEKSRLLSDRFSAERPKGSFSTLEIQRTEQGDSAMYLCASSSLLAGGGEQYFGPGTRLTVT.